These 16 T cell receptor beta chains were all obtained from the same sample, sequenced in a study of cytomegalovirus exposure and HLA in healthy donors. It was with 60 Vbeta and 13 Jbeta primers that the PCR ran. Libraries were prepared by immunoSEQ multiplex PCR; TCRdb keeps only in-frame clonotypes and omits some of them. The sample yields about 160,000 clones, 60% to 80% seen once. The sequenced sample consisted of PBMCs. All receptors derive from a man in his fifties or sixties in good health and CMV-seronegative.

The V call is TRBV19, the J call TRBJ2-1; 14 nucleotides align to TRBD2. The V gene end was trimmed by 6 bases and the J gene end by 2 bases; junction bases not matched to a gene: 3. This CDR3 contains 16 residues. Germline assignment: CDR1 LNHDA and CDR2 SQIVND (reference sequence). This CDR3 reads CASSRTSGRPYNEQFF. DNA for the CDR3: TGTGCCAGTAGCAGGACTAGCGGGAGGCCCTACAATGAGCAGTTCTTC.

The chain combines TRBV30 with TRBJ2-5; D possibly corresponds to TRBD1 (6 bases). With 1 base removed from V and 7 bases from J, the gap between germline ends came to 13 bases. CDR3 length: 13 residues. The V gene's germline CDR1 is GTSNPN and CDR2 SVGIG (reference sequence). The CDR3 sequence: CAWSDTGSGTQYF. CDR3 bases: TGTGCCTGGAGTGATACAGGGTCGGGGACCCAGTACTTC.

The rearrangement uses TRBV2 and TRBJ1-2; perhaps TRBD1 as D (6 bases). The length of the CDR3 is 13 residues. Trimming cost V 4 bases and J 3 bases, with 9 bases left between them. The germline V gene has CDR1 SNHLY and CDR2 FYNNEI. The chain's CDR3 is CASSVQGYYGYTF. The CDR3 bases are TGTGCCAGCAGTGTACAGGGTTACTATGGCTACACCTTC.

The chain carries TRBV7-2 and TRBJ2-5; D may be TRBD1 (5 bases). This CDR3 region has 12 residues. V shed 5 bases and J shed 9 bases, with 13 bases lying between them. Germline loops: CDR1 SGHTA, CDR2 FQGNSA. The CDR3 sequence: CASSTQQVSQYF. DNA of the CDR3: TGTGCCAGCAGCACTCAACAGGTGTCCCAGTACTTC.

This clone was recorded only once. The gene calls are TRBV6-5 and TRBJ2-7, with a possible D match to TRBD2 (5 bases). This CDR3 has 15 amino acids. Germline V gives CDR1 MNHEY, CDR2 SVGAGI. The ends were cut back, 2 bases at V and 2 bases at J, with 13 bases in the middle. The CDR3 DNA follows: TGTGCCAGCAGTTACACCGGGGTCCGACCCTACGAGCAGTACTTC. Protein: CASSYTGVRPYEQYF.

The chain uses TRBV18 and TRBJ1-2; weak D call: TRBD1 (6 bases). From germline, CDR1 is KGHSH and CDR2 LQKENI. The CDR3 has 14 residues. V dropped 0 bases and J dropped 4 bases, with 9 bases sitting between them. The CDR3 protein is CASSPPGDTYGYTF. CDR3 nucleotide sequence: TGTGCCAGCTCACCACCGGGGGACACCTATGGCTACACCTTC.

CDR3 bases: TGTGCCAGTAGTGGACAGGCTGGGGTCGAGCAGTACTTC. This encodes CASSGQAGVEQYF. The chain uses TRBV19 and TRBJ2-7; 7 bases fit TRBD1. The germline gives CDR1 LNHDA, CDR2 SQIVND (reference sequence). This CDR3 comprises 13 residues. V dropped 5 bases and J dropped 6; count of bases not matched to a gene: 7.

The chain employs TRBV4-1 and TRBJ2-7; 7 positions agree with TRBD1. Germline CDR1 and CDR2: MGHRA and YSYEKL. The CDR3 has 17 amino acids. After removal of 1 base from V and 4 bases from J, the junction contained 13 bases not matched to a gene. This CDR3 is CASSQAQRQGFSYEQYF. DNA of the CDR3: TGCGCCAGCAGCCAAGCCCAAAGACAGGGATTCTCGTACGAGCAGTACTTC.

The chain carries TRBV18 and TRBJ2-5; 7 bases line up with TRBD2. The trim removed 6 bases at V and 3 bases at J, leaving 10 bases unmatched. The CDR3 is 15 amino acids. CDR1 and CDR2 (germline): KGHSH, LQKENI. The CDR3: CASSPSPRGEETQYF. The CDR3 region has the DNA TGTGCCAGCTCCCCGTCTCCCCGGGGGGAAGAGACCCAGTACTTC.

This clone has just a few counts. The chain employs TRBV7-9 and TRBJ1-1, with D perhaps matching TRBD1 (5 bases). Trimming removed 7 bases from V and 1 base from J, with 13 bases in between. This CDR3 region has 14 residues. The germline CDR1 and CDR2 sequences are SEHNR and FQNEAQ (reference sequence). CDR3 loop: CASNIRATNTEAFF. The CDR3 DNA is TGTGCCAGCAACATCAGGGCTACGAACACTGAAGCTTTCTTT. The whole variable domain, filled in from reference TRBV7-9 and TRBJ1-1, reads DTGVSQNPRHKITKRGQNVTFRCDPISEHNRLYWYRQTLGQGPEFLTYFQNEAQLEKSRLLSDRFSAERPKGSFSTLEIQRTEQGDSAMYLCASNIRATNTEAFFGQGTRLTVV.

V usage is TRBV2 and J usage is TRBJ1-4; D is undetermined. With 4 bases removed from V and 8 bases from J, the gap between germline ends came to 17 bases. Germline V CDR1 and CDR2: SNHLY, FYNNEI. The length of the CDR3 is 15 residues. The CDR3 DNA reads as TGTGCCAGCAGTGTGTCCCGACAACCTATGGAAAAACTGTTTTTT. It encodes CASSVSRQPMEKLFF.

V and J are TRBV30 and TRBJ2-5, with no clear D. Trimming took off 0 bases at V and 5 bases at J, with 10 bases between the two ends. This CDR3 is 13 amino acids long. Germline V gene sequence: CDR1 GTSNPN, CDR2 SVGIG (reference sequence). The CDR3 DNA reads as TGTGCCTGGAGTGTACGCCTCGGGGAGACCCAGTACTTC. Protein product: CAWSVRLGETQYF.

This clone has just a few counts. The gene calls are TRBV5-6 and TRBJ1-2; 9 nucleotides agree with TRBD1. V trimming: 4 bases; J trimming: 3 bases; junction bases outside the gene matches: 7. Germline CDR1 and CDR2: SGHDT and YYEEEE. The CDR3 sequence is 15 residues long. DNA of the CDR3: TGTGCCAGCAGCGGAACCGGGACAGGGTACTATGGCTACACCTTC. Translating gives CASSGTGTGYYGYTF.

This chain connects TRBV5-4 to TRBJ1-2; D ambiguous. CDR1 SGHNT and CDR2 YYREEE come from the germline V gene (reference sequence). Trimming shortened V by 0 bases and J by 3 bases, and 9 bases separated the two germline ends. The length of the CDR3 is 14 residues. CDR3 DNA: TGTGCCAGCAGCTTGGCGGGGAGGGACTATGGCTACACCTTC. Translated: CASSLAGRDYGYTF.

The V call is TRBV7-2, the J call TRBJ2-1, with 7 bases identical to TRBD2. The CDR3 length is 15 residues. Germline-derived CDR1 and CDR2 are SGHTA and FQGNSA. Trimming cost V 1 base and J 6 bases; bases outside gene matches: 6. CDR3 DNA sequence: TGTGCCAGCAGCTTAGTCCTAGCGGAGGGCAATGAGCAGTTCTTC. This gives the protein CASSLVLAEGNEQFF. Filled out from reference TRBV7-2 and TRBJ2-1, the complete variable domain reads GAGVSQSPSNKVTEKGKDVELRCDPISGHTALYWYRQSLGQGLEFLIYFQGNSAPDKSGLPSDRFSAERTGGSVSTLTIQRTQQEDSAVYLCASSLVLAEGNEQFFGPGTRLTVL.

This clone has just a few counts. This sequence joins TRBV6-5 and TRBJ2-3; TRBD1 is a possible D gene (6 bases). This CDR3 has 15 amino acids. CDR1 and CDR2 (germline): MNHEY, SVGAGI. The germline V and J ends were trimmed by 6 bases and 3 bases, with 16 bases remaining between them. The DNA of the CDR3 is TGTGCCAGCAGACAGGGTAATTTTGTTACAGATACGCAGTATTTT. This sequence encodes CASRQGNFVTDTQYF.